A single sample gave rise to the 19 T cell receptor beta chains below, sequenced in a study of cytomegalovirus exposure and HLA in healthy donors. 13 Jbeta primers and 60 Vbeta primers were used for the PCR. Clones were sequenced by immunoSEQ multiplex PCR, and TCRdb holds only the in-frame ones, with some missing. Of around 150,000 clones in the sample, roughly 89% were seen once. What was sequenced was PBMCs. The origin of the receptors is a woman in her 30s in good health and CMV-seronegative.

The chain links TRBV6-4 to TRBJ2-5; perhaps TRBD1 as D (5 bases). Trimming took off 0 bases at V and 3 bases at J, with 8 bases between the two ends. The CDR3 length is 14 residues. Germline CDR1 reads MRHNA; CDR2 reads SNTAGT. This CDR3 is CASSDSQGKETQYF. CDR3 sequence (DNA): TGTGCCAGCAGTGACTCCCAGGGTAAAGAGACCCAGTACTTC.

This chain connects TRBV5-1 to TRBJ2-1; 7 nucleotides agree with TRBD2. Trimming cost V 4 bases and J 0 bases; bases outside gene matches: 4. CDR1 and CDR2 (germline): SGHRS, YFSETQ. The CDR3 is 15 residues long. CDR3 in DNA: TGCGCCAGCAGCCGGCGCGGGGGCTCCTACAATGAGCAGTTCTTC. It specifies CASSRRGGSYNEQFF.

J is TRBJ2-7 and V is TRBV6-5, with TRBD1 matching over 11 bases. This CDR3 has 14 amino acids. After removal of 6 bases from V and 6 bases from J, the junction contained 7 bases not matched to a gene. In germline, CDR1 is MNHEY, CDR2 SVGAGI. The CDR3 region is CASRGQGARSEQYF. The CDR3, as DNA: TGTGCCAGCAGAGGACAGGGGGCGCGAAGCGAGCAGTACTTC.

This rearrangement joins TRBV27 to TRBJ2-7; 8 bases fit TRBD1. V lost 4 bases to trimming and J lost 6 bases; unmatched junction nucleotides: 8. From germline, CDR1 is MNHEY and CDR2 SMNVEV (reference sequence). This CDR3 region has 14 residues. The CDR3 nucleotides are TGTGCCAGCAGTTCCCTCCTGGACAGGGCCGAGCAGTACTTC. Amino acid sequence: CASSSLLDRAEQYF.

The table lists this clone with a few counts. This chain connects TRBV4-3 to TRBJ2-7; 10 bases fit TRBD2. Per germline, CDR1 LGHNA and CDR2 YSLEER. This CDR3 spans 15 amino acids. The junction had 4 bases not matched to a gene; V was cut back by 0 bases and J by 5 bases. The CDR3 sequence is CASSQEPSGRDEQYF. In DNA, the CDR3 is TGCGCCAGCAGCCAAGAGCCTAGCGGGAGAGACGAGCAGTACTTC.

Comments on this clone: The sample holds other DNA sequences that translate to the same CDR3. The chain links TRBV9 to TRBJ1-4, with D unclear. Looked up from germline, CDR1 is SGDLS and CDR2 is YYNGEE. This CDR3 region has 14 residues. V was clipped by 4 bases and J by 0 bases, with 7 bases between them. CDR3 loop: CASSRAATNEKLFF. CDR3 coding DNA: TGTGCCAGCAGCCGTGCGGCAACTAATGAAAAACTGTTTTTT.

This chain joins TRBV9 and TRBJ1-2; D possibly corresponds to TRBD1 (6 bases). The V end lost 0 bases, the J end lost 2 bases, and 8 bases lay between the germline ends. The germline CDR1 and CDR2 sequences are SGDLS and YYNGEE. The CDR3 has 14 residues. This chain's CDR3 is CASSVATGNYGYTF. In DNA form, the CDR3 reads TGTGCCAGCAGCGTAGCAACAGGGAACTATGGCTACACCTTC.

The chain is built from TRBV6-5 and TRBJ2-7; D remains ambiguous. The V gene's germline CDR1 is MNHEY and CDR2 SVGAGI. V lost 6 bases, J lost 3 bases, and 12 bases lay in between. The length of the CDR3 is 13 residues. CDR3 amino acids: CASSRVRGYEQYF. CDR3 bases: TGTGCCAGCAGCCGCGTCCGAGGCTACGAGCAGTACTTC.

The chain is built from TRBV7-9 and TRBJ1-1; D is ambiguous. The germline CDR1 and CDR2 sequences are SEHNR and FQNEAQ (reference sequence). This CDR3 has 14 residues. Trimming removed 7 bases at V and 5 bases at J, with 17 bases between. In nucleotides, the CDR3 is TGTGCCAGCACCCCCCGGGGAGGGAGGACTGAAGCTTTCTTT. This codes for CASTPRGGRTEAFF.

The chain recombines TRBV7-9 with TRBJ2-7; 8 bases are a match to TRBD1. Germline V CDR1 and CDR2: SEHNR, FQNEAQ (reference sequence). The junction had 7 bases not matched to a gene; V was cut back by 1 base and J by 5 bases. CDR3 length equals 15 residues. CDR3 DNA: TGTGCCAGCAGCTTAGTACAGGGGGTAAAGGACGAGCAGTACTTC. Its translation is CASSLVQGVKDEQYF.

The chain carries TRBV7-9 and TRBJ2-3; 7 bases match TRBD1. V gave up 7 bases and J gave up 5 bases; unmatched junction bases: 12. The CDR3 has 15 residues. Germline V gives CDR1 SEHNR, CDR2 FQNEAQ (reference sequence). In nucleotides, the CDR3 is TGTGCCAGCAACCCCCGACAGGGCCCGAAAGATACGCAGTATTTT. It translates to CASNPRQGPKDTQYF.

In this sample, this clone turned up once. Here the CDR3 DNA reads TGTGCCAGTAGTACAGGGGCCGGGCTCTTTCGCACCTTC. Protein: CASSTGAGLFRTF. The V call is TRBV19, the J call TRBJ1-2; D is possibly TRBD1 (6 bases). The CDR3 totals 13 residues. V was shortened by 4 bases and J by 13 bases, with 19 bases between the two germline ends. The germline V gene encodes CDR1 LNHDA and CDR2 SQIVND (reference sequence).

This rearrangement joins TRBV29-1 to TRBJ1-2; 7 bases fit TRBD1. Germline values: CDR1 SQVTM, CDR2 ANQGSEA. The ends lost 3 bases at V and 7 bases at J; junction bases unmatched: 8. The CDR3 is 13 amino acids. DNA for the CDR3: TGCAGCGTTGACGACAGGGCCAGGGTTGGCTACACCTTC. Its translation is CSVDDRARVGYTF.

The rearrangement uses TRBV28 and TRBJ1-5; maybe TRBD1 (5 bases). Trimming removed 1 base from V and 7 bases from J, with 8 bases in between. The germline V gene encodes CDR1 MDHEN and CDR2 SYDVKM. This CDR3 is built from 13 residues. CDR3 amino acids: CASSLSGRQPQHF. The CDR3 region has the DNA TGTGCCAGCAGTTTATCAGGGAGGCAGCCCCAGCATTTT.

This clone has a single count. The rearrangement links TRBV5-1 to TRBJ2-1, with D possibly TRBD1 on 5 matching bases. In germline, CDR1 is SGHRS, CDR2 YFSETQ. V lost 0 bases and J 4 bases, leaving 14 bases between the germline ends. The CDR3 contains 16 residues. CDR3: CASSLDRHQGYNEQFF. The CDR3 DNA reads TGCGCCAGCAGCTTGGACAGGCACCAGGGATACAATGAGCAGTTCTTC.

This clone was found a few times. The chain couples TRBV5-8 to TRBJ2-7, with D possibly TRBD2 on 6 matching bases. The V gene's germline CDR1 is SGHTS and CDR2 YDEGEE. V lost 5 bases and J lost 6, with 15 bases in between. The CDR3 covers 13 residues. The CDR3 protein is CASSSGTLGEQYF. CDR3 coding DNA: TGTGCCAGCAGTTCCGGGACTCTCGGCGAGCAGTACTTC.

The chain links TRBV11-2 to TRBJ2-1, with TRBD1 as a possible D gene (5 bases). V lost 7 bases to trimming and J lost 0 bases, with 13 bases between them. This CDR3 has 15 residues. Germline CDR1 SGHAT, CDR2 FQNNGV. CDR3 nucleotides: TGTGCCAGCACGAAGGGGCACACCTCCTACAATGAGCAGTTCTTC. It specifies CASTKGHTSYNEQFF.

This rearrangement joins TRBV5-6 to TRBJ2-7; no clear D. This CDR3 has 13 amino acids. V dropped 1 base and J dropped 3 bases, with 8 bases sitting between them. Germline V gives CDR1 SGHDT, CDR2 YYEEEE. CDR3 DNA sequence: TGTGCCAGCAGCTTGCAGAACAGCTACGAGCAGTACTTC. It codes for CASSLQNSYEQYF. The full variable domain, in which reference TRBV5-6 and TRBJ2-7 provide the parts outside the CDR3, is DAGVTQSPTHLIKTRGQQVTLRCSPKSGHDTVSWYQQALGQGPQFIFQYYEEEERQRGNFPDRFSGHQFPNYSSELNVNALLLGDSALYLCASSLQNSYEQYFGPGTRLTVT.

V gene TRBV5-1 combines with J gene TRBJ2-5, with D perhaps matching TRBD2 (6 bases). Germline V gene sequence: CDR1 SGHRS, CDR2 YFSETQ. Between the trimmed V and J ends, which lost 4 bases and 2 bases, there was a span of 12 bases. The CDR3 consists of 14 residues. The CDR3 here is CASSEEAGQETQYF. CDR3 in DNA: TGCGCCAGCAGCGAGGAGGCGGGACAAGAGACCCAGTACTTC.